A selection of T cell receptor beta chains follows, all from one sample in a study of cytomegalovirus exposure and HLA in healthy donors. Assay: immunoSEQ multiplex PCR; the TCRdb copy retains only in-frame clones and omits some. The table records about 110,000 clones, approximately 80% of them present only once. Material for sequencing was PBMCs. The receptors shown here come from a man aged 45-65 years in good health and CMV-seronegative. Each CDR3 is given with its conserved first and last residue. Each record gives: D gene, V gene, clone size, CDR3 length, J gene, CDR3 protein, CDR3 DNA. The D gene is left open where the match is weak. A row's size may be missing; if present it is once, few, many or a size class.

TRBD1	TRBV9	once	14	TRBJ1-5	CASSVTGGNQPQHF	TGTGCCAGCAGCGTGACAGGGGGCAATCAGCCCCAGCATTTT
.	TRBV7-7	once	13	TRBJ2-5	CASSPPGVTTQYF	TGTGCTAGCAGCCCACCGGGAGTCACAACCCAGTACTTC
.	TRBV5-4	few	15	TRBJ1-2	CASSLAGGANYGYTF	TGTGCCAGCAGCTTGGCCGGGGGAGCTAACTATGGCTACACCTTC
TRBD2	TRBV4-1	.	18	TRBJ2-2	CASSRILTSGRGTGELFF	TGCGCCAGCAGCCGAATTCTAACTAGCGGGAGAGGTACCGGGGAGCTGTTTTTT
.	TRBV7-8	.	13	TRBJ2-3	CASSPSDTDTQYF	TGTGCCAGCAGCCCCTCAGACACAGATACGCAGTATTTT
.	TRBV19	.	16	TRBJ2-7	CASSITFVVSSYEQYF	TGTGCCAGTAGTATTACGTTCGTCGTTAGCTCCTACGAGCAGTACTTC
TRBD2	TRBV7-2	.	16	TRBJ2-1	CASSLMLGGGSNEQFF	TGTGCCAGCAGCTTAATGTTGGGGGGGGGAAGCAATGAGCAGTTCTTC
TRBD1	TRBV28	.	15	TRBJ1-1	CASSSQRTGYTEAFF	TGTGCCAGCAGTTCACAAAGGACAGGGTACACTGAAGCTTTCTTT
TRBD1	TRBV7-9	.	17	TRBJ2-7	CASSDNLMTGGAYEQYF	TGTGCCAGCAGCGATAATTTGATGACAGGGGGCGCCTACGAGCAGTACTTC
TRBD1	TRBV28	.	14	TRBJ1-2	CASGGTGQGYGYTF	TGTGCCAGCGGAGGAACTGGACAGGGCTATGGCTACACCTTC
TRBD2	TRBV28	.	20	TRBJ2-4	CASSSPGLAGENAPKNIQYF	TGTGCCAGCAGTTCCCCGGGACTAGCGGGAGAGAACGCGCCCAAAAACATTCAGTACTTC
TRBD1	TRBV19	.	15	TRBJ1-5	CASSSRGTGVRPQHF	TGTGCCAGTAGCAGCCGCGGGACAGGGGTCAGGCCCCAGCATTTT
TRBD2	TRBV27	.	17	TRBJ2-1	CASSLPFVSGDLSQQFF	TGTGCCAGCAGTTTACCCTTCGTTAGCGGGGACCTTTCCCAACAGTTCTTC
.	TRBV6-5	few	14	TRBJ2-1	CASSTGARGDEQFF	TGTGCCAGCAGTACCGGGGCCAGGGGGGATGAGCAGTTCTTC